Given below is one T cell receptor beta chain in context. Its antigen remains unknown. This CDR3 region has 13 residues. The V end lost 7 bases, the J end lost 2 bases, and 11 bases lay between the germline ends. The germline CDR1 and CDR2 sequences are SNHLY and FYNNEI. Cultured CD4+ T cells had their DNA profiled by the Oncomine TCR Beta short-read assay. TCRdb passed the PCR reads through MiXCR, listing each CDR3 protein once. Of tens of thousands of distinct CDR3 sequences listed, 30% to 40% were seen once; the top ten hold roughly 29%. The sample belongs to a study of vaccination and CD4 T cells after COVID-19. Study background: Stimulation of the cells used overlapping spike peptide pools from SARS-CoV-2 and from the common cold coronaviruses HCoV-NL63, HCoV-OC43 and HCoV-229E.

Time point meaning: late sampling 161 to 241 days after vaccination in three convalescent patients. Treatment noted: approximately 9-day PBMC culture with coronavirus spike peptide pools or control peptides (ViraFEST assay). This sequence joins TRBV2 and TRBJ1-1, with D perhaps TRBD1 (5 bases). The TCR originated in a human donor who had recovered from COVID-19. The sample consisted of CD4+ T cells from blood, cultured in vitro, taken about 7 months after SARS-CoV-2 vaccination. CDR3 nucleotides: TGTGCCAGCAATCGGCAGGGCAACACTGAAGCTTTCTTT. Amino acid sequence: CASNRQGNTEAFF. The full variable domain, rest sourced from reference TRBV2 and TRBJ1-1, is EPEVTQTPSHQVTQMGQEVILRCVPISNHLYFYWYRQILGQKVEFLVSFYNNEISEKSEIFDDQFSVERPDGSNFTLKIRSTKLEDSAMYFCASNRQGNTEAFFGQGTRLTVV.